These 18 T cell receptor beta chains share one sample of origin, sequenced in a study of T cell changes during pregnancy in multiple sclerosis. This table comes from immunoSEQ multiplex PCR, and its TCRdb copy is limited to in-frame clones, with some not included. The sample has about 110,000 clones; roughly nine tenths are singletons. The sequencing here drew on peripheral blood, taken before pregnancy. These receptors were collected from a female donor with multiple sclerosis, enrolled in a pregnancy study.

The genes are TRBV18 and TRBJ2-1; 7 bases match TRBD2. This CDR3 has 15 residues. The germline V gene has CDR1 KGHSH and CDR2 LQKENI. J gave up 5 bases and V 2 bases, and 6 bases lay outside the gene matches. CDR3 residues: CASSPWRELDNEQFF. The CDR3 DNA reads TGTGCCAGCTCACCATGGCGGGAGCTGGACAATGAGCAGTTCTTC.

As DNA, the CDR3 is TGCGCCAGCAGTGATAGGTGGGACAGGGGCGTCGACACTGAAGCTTTCTTT. This codes for CASSDRWDRGVDTEAFF. The chain employs TRBV10-1 and TRBJ1-1; 10 positions match TRBD1. The V gene's germline CDR1 is WNHNN and CDR2 SYGVQD (reference sequence). The ends lost 3 bases at V and 3 bases at J; junction bases unmatched: 10. This CDR3 comprises 17 residues.

The genes are TRBV11-2 and TRBJ1-4; 9 nucleotides line up with TRBD1. The CDR3 spans 16 residues. V gave up 1 base and J gave up 7 bases; unmatched junction bases: 7. Germline CDR1 and CDR2: SGHAT and FQNNGV. CDR3 nucleotide sequence: TGTGCCAGCAGCTTAGGAGGCGGGACAGGGAGTGAAAAACTGTTTTTT. Residues: CASSLGGGTGSEKLFF.

The chain combines TRBV6-1 with TRBJ1-5, with a possible D match to TRBD1 (6 bases). V lost 7 bases and J 1 base, leaving 14 bases between the germline ends. The CDR3 is 15 residues long. Germline V gives CDR1 MNHNS, CDR2 SASEGT. The CDR3 bases are TGTGCCAGCAAGGGGGGGGTTGAAAGCAATCAGCCCCAGCATTTT. This encodes CASKGGVESNQPQHF.

This chain links TRBV11-2 with TRBJ1-1; TRBD1 matches at 9 bases. CDR3 length: 15 residues. V was pared by 5 bases and J by 12 bases, with 16 bases of the junction left unmatched. CDR1 is SGHAT and CDR2 is FQNNGV in the germline V gene. The DNA of the CDR3 is TGTGCCAGCAGCCCAGGGACAGGGAAAGGAAGAAGAACTTTCTTT. It yields the protein CASSPGTGKGRRTFF.

V usage is TRBV5-5 and J usage is TRBJ2-7, with 8 bases matching TRBD2. This CDR3 is 13 amino acids long. Trimming removed 4 bases from V and 6 bases from J; junction bases left unmatched: 6. Germline V gene lookup returns CDR1 SGHKS and CDR2 YYEKEE (reference sequence). CDR3 DNA sequence: TGTGCCAGCAGCCAGGGACTAGTTACCGAGCAGTACTTC. Translating gives CASSQGLVTEQYF. The variable domain in full, completed from reference TRBV5-5 and TRBJ2-7, reads DAGVTQSPTHLIKTRGQQVTLRCSPISGHKSVSWYQQVLGQGPQFIFQYYEKEERGRGNFPDRFSARQFPNYSSELNVNALLLGDSALYLCASSQGLVTEQYFGPGTRLTVT.

This chain links TRBV10-3 with TRBJ1-4; 12 bases fit TRBD1. J gave up 2 bases and V 8 bases, and 6 bases lay outside the gene matches. This CDR3 is built from 16 residues. Germline V gives CDR1 ENHRY, CDR2 SYGVKD. CDR3 residues: CAIRPGQGATNEKLFF. DNA for the CDR3: TGTGCCATCCGACCGGGACAGGGGGCGACTAATGAAAAACTGTTTTTT.

The chain employs TRBV7-3 and TRBJ2-1; D possibly corresponds to TRBD2 (6 bases). This CDR3 comprises 15 residues. Germline lookup yields CDR1 SGHTA and CDR2 FQGTGA. Trimming stripped 5 bases from V and 1 base from J, with 12 bases between. The CDR3 nucleotides are TGTGCCAGCAGCCGACGGGGACTGTCCTACAATGAGCAGTTCTTC. It encodes CASSRRGLSYNEQFF.

V and J are TRBV5-1 and TRBJ2-1; 10 bases are shared with TRBD2. Germline lookup yields CDR1 SGHRS and CDR2 YFSETQ. J was trimmed by 4 bases and V by 0 bases; bases with no gene match: 4. This CDR3 contains 16 residues. The CDR3 reads CASSLGGSGGYNEQFF. As DNA, the CDR3 is TGCGCCAGCAGCTTGGGGGGTAGCGGGGGGTACAATGAGCAGTTCTTC. Using reference TRBV5-1 and TRBJ2-1 for the parts outside the CDR3, the full variable domain is KAGVTQTPRYLIKTRGQQVTLSCSPISGHRSVSWYQQTPGQGLQFLFEYFSETQRNKGNFPGRFSGRQFSNSRSEMNVSTLELGDSALYLCASSLGGSGGYNEQFFGPGTRLTVL.

This chain connects TRBV14 to TRBJ1-2; D is uncertain. Germline-derived CDR1 and CDR2 are SGHDN and FVKESK. This CDR3 region has 14 residues. The V and J ends lost 0 bases and 3 bases respectively, with 8 bases between them. In DNA, the CDR3 is TGTGCCAGCAGCCAAGATCTACAGTACTATGGCTACACCTTC. Residues: CASSQDLQYYGYTF.

The chain employs TRBV7-8 and TRBJ1-5; 7 bases align to TRBD1. The germline V gene has CDR1 SGHVS and CDR2 FQNEAQ. Trimming at V came to 4 bases and at J to 3 bases, leaving 6 bases not matched to a gene. The CDR3 length is 15 residues. CDR3: CASSSYRGINQPQHF. The CDR3 nucleotides read TGTGCCAGCAGCTCATACAGGGGAATCAATCAGCCCCAGCATTTT.

This clone was picked up one time. Germline and junction disagree at one end, which may indicate a read error. This chain joins TRBV7-7 and TRBJ2-5, with 10 positions matching TRBD2. CDR1 is SSHAT, CDR2 FNYEAQ, per germline (reference sequence). The CDR3 contains 15 residues. The CDR3 DNA is TGTGCTAGCAGCTTTAGGACTAGCGGCAGAGAGACCCAGTACTTC. Translation: CASSFRTSGRETQYF.

This chain joins TRBV12-5 and TRBJ2-1; 8 bases fit TRBD1. The CDR3 totals 14 residues. The junction had 7 bases not matched to a gene; V was cut back by 6 bases and J by 6 bases. Germline V gene sequence: CDR1 LGHNT, CDR2 FRNRAP. The CDR3 coding sequence is TGTGCTAGTGGGCCCGGACAGGGTAGCAATGAGCAGTTCTTC. This sequence encodes CASGPGQGSNEQFF.

The chain is built from TRBV6-1 and TRBJ2-3, with a possible D match to TRBD1 (5 bases). The CDR3 spans 14 residues. Deletions cut 8 bases from V and 3 bases from J, with 15 bases between. Germline loops: CDR1 MNHNS, CDR2 SASEGT. CDR3 amino acids: CASGVGSGTDTQYF. As DNA, the CDR3 is TGTGCCAGCGGAGTTGGTTCAGGGACAGATACGCAGTATTTT.

The rearrangement joins TRBV5-4 to TRBJ2-5, with unresolved D. Germline V CDR1 and CDR2: SGHNT, YYREEE (reference sequence). The CDR3 is 13 residues long. V shed 6 bases and J shed 4 bases, with 13 bases lying between them. The CDR3 DNA reads as TGTGCCAGCAAGTCTCCGGTACGAGAGACCCAGTACTTC. Residues: CASKSPVRETQYF.

This sequence joins TRBV4-1 and TRBJ1-2; D is unclear. Trimming removed 0 bases at V and 5 bases at J, with 10 bases between. The CDR3 consists of 14 residues. In germline, CDR1 is MGHRA, CDR2 YSYEKL. The CDR3 DNA is TGCGCCAGCAGCCAAGACAAGACATCTTATGGCTACACCTTC. Translating gives CASSQDKTSYGYTF.

J is TRBJ2-3 and V is TRBV29-1, with D uncertain. The germline V and J ends were trimmed by 7 bases and 2 bases, with 13 bases remaining between them. In germline, CDR1 is SQVTM, CDR2 ANQGSEA. This CDR3 spans 13 amino acids. CDR3 region: CSATEPITDTQYF. The CDR3 nucleotides read TGCAGCGCCACGGAGCCTATCACAGATACGCAGTATTTT.

This clone appeared once. One end of the junction varies from germline; a read error may be responsible. The genes are TRBV6-5 and TRBJ1-2; unclear D gene. CDR1 and CDR2 from the germline V gene are MNHEY and SVGAGI. The length of the CDR3 is 12 residues. CDR3 DNA sequence: TGTGCCGGCAGTACAACGGGTTATGGCTACACCTTC. Translating it yields CAGSTTGYGYTF.